Following are 14 T cell receptor beta chains from one sample sequenced in a study of blood T cell repertoires in COVID-19. Assay used: immunoSEQ multiplex PCR; TCRdb lists only in-frame clones, some missing. The sample comprises tens of thousands of clones, 60% to 85% of which are singletons, and about 16% rests with the top ten. The specimen was peripheral blood. These receptors were taken from a human donor in a cohort sampled during active COVID-19.

This clone was seen a few times. The same CDR3 also results from other DNA sequences found in this sample. This sequence joins TRBV28 and TRBJ1-1; TRBD1 is a possible D gene (5 bases). Germline V gives CDR1 MDHEN, CDR2 SYDVKM. The CDR3 runs 13 residues. Trimming took off 4 bases at V and 1 base at J, with 7 bases between the two ends. The CDR3: CASSWGENTEAFF. CDR3 in DNA: TGTGCCAGCAGTTGGGGGGAGAACACTGAAGCTTTCTTT.

V is TRBV6-5 and J is TRBJ2-3, with TRBD2 as a possible D gene (7 bases). This CDR3 is built from 13 residues. V dropped 0 bases and J dropped 11 bases, with 12 bases sitting between them. The germline V gene encodes CDR1 MNHEY and CDR2 SVGAGI. CDR3 region: CASSYSGGPRQYF. CDR3 DNA sequence: TGTGCCAGCAGTTACTCGGGGGGGCCTCGGCAGTATTTT.

The gene calls are TRBV27 and TRBJ2-1, with D possibly matching TRBD1 (5 bases). CDR1 is MNHEY and CDR2 is SMNVEV in the germline V gene (reference sequence). Trimming cost V 2 bases and J 9 bases, with 17 bases left between them. The CDR3 totals 15 residues. The CDR3 protein is CASSLQGEWGSEQFF. CDR3 nucleotides: TGTGCCAGCAGTTTACAGGGTGAGTGGGGAAGTGAGCAGTTCTTC.

The gene calls are TRBV9 and TRBJ2-6; D is unclear. The ends were cut back, 0 bases at V and 4 bases at J, with 11 bases in the middle. The CDR3 extends over 16 amino acids. CDR1 and CDR2 from the germline V gene are SGDLS and YYNGEE. The DNA of the CDR3 is TGTGCCAGCAGCGTAGCTACGATCGTCGGGGCCAACGTCCTGACTTTC. Amino acids: CASSVATIVGANVLTF.

The V gene is TRBV6-5, the J gene TRBJ1-1; D may be TRBD1 (5 bases). The CDR3 is 14 residues long. The germline V and J ends were trimmed by 4 bases and 4 bases, with 13 bases remaining between them. The germline CDR1 and CDR2 sequences are MNHEY and SVGAGI. In DNA form, the CDR3 reads TGTGCCAGCAGTTCCGGAGGGGTGAGCACTGAAGCTTTCTTT. Translating gives CASSSGGVSTEAFF.

This chain joins TRBV7-9 and TRBJ1-2; 7 nucleotides match TRBD1. This CDR3 comprises 13 residues. V lost 6 bases, J lost 5 bases, and 6 bases stayed unmatched. Germline V CDR1 and CDR2: SEHNR, FQNEAQ (reference sequence). The CDR3 DNA is TGTGCCAGCAGTAATACAGGGGTTTATGGCTACACCTTC. Translation gives CASSNTGVYGYTF. The variable domain in full, with the rest retrieved from reference TRBV7-9 and TRBJ1-2, is DTGVSQNPRHKITKRGQNVTFRCDPISEHNRLYWYRQTLGQGPEFLTYFQNEAQLEKSRLLSDRFSAERPKGSFSTLEIQRTEQGDSAMYLCASSNTGVYGYTFGSGTRLTVV.

The chain recombines TRBV5-3 with TRBJ1-5; D not resolved. TRBV5-3 is filed as an ORF, its function uncertain. This CDR3 has 14 amino acids. The V gene lost 1 base and the J gene lost 7 bases, with 12 bases spanning the gap. CDR3 protein: CARSLSSPRQPQHF. The CDR3 bases are TGTGCCAGAAGCTTGTCTTCCCCCAGGCAGCCCCAGCATTTT.

The rearrangement uses TRBV5-8 and TRBJ2-1; D is perhaps TRBD1 (6 bases). From germline, CDR1 is SGHTS and CDR2 YDEGEE. Trimming pared 5 bases from V and 5 bases from J, leaving 8 bases between. CDR3 length: 12 amino acids. CDR3 region: CASRTGNNEQFF. The DNA for the CDR3 is TGTGCCAGCAGGACAGGAAACAATGAGCAGTTCTTC.

The DNA of the CDR3 is TGTGCCAGCAGCTTAGGCGCGTCGGAAAACATTCAGTACTTC. It is translated as CASSLGASENIQYF. The V gene is TRBV13, the J gene TRBJ2-4, with no clear D. Per the germline V gene, CDR1 is PRHDT and CDR2 is FYEKMQ (reference sequence). The CDR3 loop spans 14 amino acids. Trimming shortened V by 0 bases and J by 5 bases, and 8 bases separated the two germline ends.

The V and J genes are TRBV7-2 and TRBJ1-4, with TRBD1 as a possible D gene (5 bases). The germline V gene encodes CDR1 SGHTA and CDR2 FQGNSA. The CDR3 spans 12 residues. V was shortened by 5 bases and J by 8 bases, with 9 bases between the two germline ends. The CDR3 sequence is CASSQGVEKLFF. The CDR3 nucleotides read TGTGCCAGCAGCCAAGGGGTGGAAAAACTGTTTTTT.

This clone is labeled medium-sized (0.01 to 0.1%). The V and J genes are TRBV7-3 and TRBJ1-2; 12 positions match TRBD1. Per germline, CDR1 SGHTA and CDR2 FQGTGA. With V trimmed by 5 bases and J by 5 bases, 6 bases remained unmatched. The CDR3 contains 15 residues. CDR3 amino acids: CASSPGQGAIYGYTF. The CDR3 DNA reads TGTGCCAGCAGCCCGGGACAGGGGGCGATATATGGCTACACCTTC.

The chain is built from TRBV24-1 and TRBJ1-2; 7 nucleotides align to TRBD1. The germline V gene encodes CDR1 KGHDR and CDR2 SFDVKD. The CDR3 covers 16 residues. J was trimmed by 7 bases and V by 4 bases; bases with no gene match: 14. The CDR3 DNA follows: TGTGCCACCAGTGACACAATGGACAGGTCGAGAAGTGGCTACACCTTC. Translating it yields CATSDTMDRSRSGYTF.

The rearrangement uses TRBV5-1 and TRBJ2-1; 13 bases fit TRBD2. CDR3 length: 17 residues. Germline V gene lookup returns CDR1 SGHRS and CDR2 YFSETQ. Losses at the gene ends were 3 bases for V and 8 bases for J; bases not matched to a gene: 11. In DNA form, the CDR3 reads TGCGCCAGCAGCTCATATTCAACTAGCGGGGGGGCCTATGAGCAGTTCTTC. The encoded protein is CASSSYSTSGGAYEQFF.

The rearrangement joins TRBV7-6 to TRBJ2-2, with D maybe TRBD1 (6 bases). Trimming took 5 bases from V and 0 from J, leaving 10 bases between them. Germline CDR1 is SGHVS and CDR2 is FNYEAQ. The CDR3 runs to 15 residues. CDR3 loop: CASSGRDTNTGELFF. CDR3 in DNA: TGTGCCAGCAGCGGCCGGGACACGAACACCGGGGAGCTGTTTTTT.